One sample yielded the 24 T cell receptor beta chains listed below, sequenced in a study of shared clonotypes between healthy human individuals. Terminally differentiated effector memory CD45RA+ cells were excluded from the naive CD8 cells, which were CD45RO-negative and positively selected for CCR7. Here immunoSEQ multiplex PCR was the method, and the copy in TCRdb shows in-frame clones only, minus some. The sample holds some 1,900,000 clones, about 94% seen once. Specimen: naive CD8+ T cells sorted from blood. These receptors were taken from a man between 18 and 29 years old in good health.

The chain joins TRBV27 to TRBJ2-7; 13 bases line up with TRBD2. CDR1 is MNHEY, CDR2 SMNVEV, per germline (reference sequence). J gave up 4 bases and V 5 bases, and 2 bases lay outside the gene matches. This CDR3 contains 14 residues. CDR3 coding DNA: TGTGCCAGCAGTGGACTAGCGGGGGTTTACGAGCAGTACTTC. It encodes CASSGLAGVYEQYF.

This rearrangement joins TRBV11-1 to TRBJ1-1; a possible D gene is TRBD1 (5 bases). V dropped 5 bases and J dropped 4 bases, with 14 bases sitting between them. Germline V gene data show CDR1 as SGHAT and CDR2 as FQDESV (reference sequence). The CDR3 covers 14 residues. The CDR3 spells CASSPRQRVTEAFF. DNA for the CDR3: TGTGCCAGCAGCCCGAGACAGAGGGTCACTGAAGCTTTCTTT.

Concerning this clone itself: Within the sample, other DNA sequences also encode this same CDR3. The V and J genes are TRBV7-9 and TRBJ2-7, with D possibly TRBD1 on 5 matching bases. The CDR3 spans 14 residues. Germline CDR1 and CDR2: SEHNR and FQNEAQ (reference sequence). V was cut by 3 bases and J by 0 bases, with 9 bases left in between. DNA for the CDR3: TGTGCCAGCAGCTTCCCGACAGACTCCTACGAGCAGTACTTC. Its translation is CASSFPTDSYEQYF.

V usage is TRBV6-5 and J usage is TRBJ1-1; 7 nucleotides agree with TRBD1. The germline V gene has CDR1 MNHEY and CDR2 SVGAGI. V shed 5 bases, J shed 7 bases, and the junction held 10 bases outside the gene matches. This CDR3 comprises 14 residues. In DNA, the CDR3 is TGTGCCAGCAGTCCTTGGACAGGACAAATTGAAGCTTTCTTT. This gives the protein CASSPWTGQIEAFF.

V gene TRBV6-1 combines with J gene TRBJ2-3, with 13 bases that match TRBD2. The V and J ends lost 0 bases and 6 bases, in that order; junction bases with no gene match: 12. Per germline, CDR1 MNHNS and CDR2 SASEGT. The CDR3 contains 19 residues. DNA of the CDR3: TGTGCCAGCAGTGAAGCGATGGAGGCACTAGCGGGGGGGTGGGATACGCAGTATTTT. This codes for CASSEAMEALAGGWDTQYF.

Turning to this clone: At the DNA level, this CDR3 is encoded by other sequences in the same sample as well. The chain combines TRBV5-5 with TRBJ2-7; the D gene is possibly TRBD2 (6 bases). CDR1 and CDR2 from the germline V gene are SGHKS and YYEKEE (reference sequence). Trimming pared 0 bases from V and 3 bases from J, leaving 10 bases between. This CDR3 has 14 amino acids. For the CDR3, the DNA is TGTGCCAGCAGCTTGGTGGCGGGGAACTACGAGCAGTACTTC. Its protein product is CASSLVAGNYEQYF.

This chain links TRBV28 with TRBJ1-2; 9 bases align to TRBD1. The CDR3 covers 15 residues. J gave up 8 bases and V 6 bases, and 13 bases lay outside the gene matches. Germline lookup yields CDR1 MDHEN and CDR2 SYDVKM. CDR3 region: CASSYYPTGGGGYTF. Here the CDR3 DNA reads TGTGCCAGCAGCTATTACCCCACAGGGGGCGGCGGCTACACCTTC.

J is TRBJ1-4 and V is TRBV5-6, with a possible D match to TRBD1 (6 bases). Germline CDR1 is SGHDT and CDR2 is YYEEEE. Trimming took off 3 bases at V and 0 bases at J, with 12 bases between the two ends. This CDR3 has 16 amino acids. CDR3 sequence: CASSSRGGPTNEKLFF. In nucleotides, the CDR3 is TGTGCCAGCAGCTCCAGGGGTGGACCAACTAATGAAAAACTGTTTTTT.

The V call is TRBV16, the J call TRBJ1-2; 9 bases are a match to TRBD1. V trimming: 2 bases; J trimming: 3 bases; junction bases outside the gene matches: 4. Germline values: CDR1 KGHSY, CDR2 FQNENV. The CDR3 has 15 amino acids. CDR3 region: CASSQQTGGDYGYTF. CDR3 coding DNA: TGTGCCAGCAGCCAACAAACAGGGGGCGACTATGGCTACACCTTC. Full variable domain (rest looked up from reference TRBV16 and TRBJ1-2): GEEVAQTPKHLVRGEGQKAKLYCAPIKGHSYVFWYQQVLKNEFKFLISFQNENVFDETGMPKERFSAKCLPNSPCSLEIQATKLEDSAVYFCASSQQTGGDYGYTFGSGTRLTVV.

This chain connects TRBV21-1 to TRBJ2-5. TRBV21-1 has pseudogene status. CDR3 length equals 15 residues. CDR3 loop: CASSLGWDLQETQYF. CDR3 DNA sequence: TGTGCCAGCAGCTTAGGCTGGGACCTACAAGAGACCCAGTACTTC.

The chain uses TRBV5-1 and TRBJ2-7, with unresolved D. The germline V gene has CDR1 SGHRS and CDR2 YFSETQ. This CDR3 region has 16 residues. V lost 0 bases to trimming and J lost 2 bases, with 15 bases between them. CDR3: CASSLARPDLPYEQYF. In nucleotides, the CDR3 is TGCGCCAGCAGCTTGGCGAGGCCGGACCTGCCCTACGAGCAGTACTTC.

The CDR3 sequence is CASSPRRFSGTDTQYF. The CDR3 coding sequence is TGTGCCAGCAGTCCCCGCAGGTTCTCAGGCACAGATACGCAGTATTTT. The chain is built from TRBV27 and TRBJ2-3; D gene ambiguous. The CDR3 sequence is 16 residues long. V was pared by 5 bases and J by 1 base, with 16 bases between. The V gene's germline CDR1 is MNHEY and CDR2 SMNVEV (reference sequence).

V is TRBV4-3 and J is TRBJ2-7; possible D gene TRBD2, 5 bases. V was trimmed by 3 bases and J by 4 bases, leaving 10 bases between them. CDR1 and CDR2 (germline): LGHNA, YSLEER. The CDR3 has 13 amino acids. The CDR3 nucleotides read TGCGCCAGCAGCCAGTGGGAGCGATACGAGCAGTACTTC. The encoded protein is CASSQWERYEQYF.

This chain connects TRBV4-1 to TRBJ2-1, with 14 positions matching TRBD2. With 6 bases clipped from V and 8 bases from J, the junction kept 6 bases outside the gene matches. Looked up from germline, CDR1 is MGHRA and CDR2 is YSYEKL. This CDR3 region has 15 residues. The CDR3 region is CASSRTSGGIDEQFF. As DNA, the CDR3 is TGCGCCAGCAGTCGGACTAGCGGGGGGATCGATGAGCAGTTCTTC.

About this clone: Distinct nucleotide sequences in the sample also encode this CDR3. This rearrangement joins TRBV9 to TRBJ1-1; D is undetermined. Germline values: CDR1 SGDLS, CDR2 YYNGEE. The CDR3 runs 14 residues. The V and J ends lost 0 bases and 2 bases respectively, with 8 bases between them. The CDR3 DNA follows: TGTGCCAGCAGCGTAGGAATGGGAAACACTGAAGCTTTCTTT. It encodes CASSVGMGNTEAFF.

The sample holds one count of this clone. V is TRBV7-8 and J is TRBJ2-5; D call uncertain. CDR3 length: 13 residues. Germline assignment: CDR1 SGHVS and CDR2 FQNEAQ. The germline V and J ends were trimmed by 5 bases and 2 bases, with 9 bases remaining between them. The CDR3 reads CASSANSQETQYF. DNA for the CDR3: TGTGCCAGCAGCGCGAACTCGCAAGAGACCCAGTACTTC.

This chain uses TRBV7-9 with TRBJ2-7; D gene ambiguous. The CDR3 contains 14 residues. The germline V gene has CDR1 SEHNR and CDR2 FQNEAQ (reference sequence). The germline V and J ends were trimmed by 7 bases and 0 bases, with 13 bases remaining between them. The CDR3 reads CASNQQGPSYEQYF. CDR3 DNA: TGTGCCAGCAACCAACAAGGACCCTCCTACGAGCAGTACTTC.

Here the CDR3 DNA reads TGTGCCAGCAGTTTCCCTGGACAGGGGGATTACAATGAGCAGTTCTTC. Translation: CASSFPGQGDYNEQFF. This sequence joins TRBV27 and TRBJ2-1, with TRBD1 matching 10 bases. The CDR3 totals 16 residues. The junction had 6 bases not matched to a gene; V was cut back by 3 bases and J by 4 bases. Germline V gene data show CDR1 as MNHEY and CDR2 as SMNVEV (reference sequence).

Concerning this clone: The junction differs from germline at one of its ends, possibly a read error. V and J are TRBV9 and TRBJ1-6, with D perhaps matching TRBD1 (6 bases). The CDR3 runs to 16 residues. Germline-derived CDR1 and CDR2 are SGDLS and YYNGEE. The CDR3 DNA sequence: TGTGCCAGCAGTGTTCGACAGGAATCCTACAATTCACCCCTCCACTTT. It yields the protein CASSVRQESYNSPLHF.

The chain employs TRBV4-2 and TRBJ2-1, with 9 nucleotides matching TRBD1. This CDR3 is 15 amino acids long. CDR1 and CDR2 (germline): LGHNA, YNFKEQ. V trimming: 2 bases; J trimming: 7 bases; junction bases outside the gene matches: 6. The CDR3 loop reads CASSQQQGATNEQFF. DNA of the CDR3: TGTGCCAGCAGCCAACAACAGGGGGCGACGAATGAGCAGTTCTTC.

Here the CDR3 reads CASSGLTGGVDTQYF. The DNA for the CDR3 is TGTGCCAGCAGCGGCCTCACCGGGGGGGTGGATACGCAGTATTTT. V gene TRBV9 combines with J gene TRBJ2-3, with 8 positions matching TRBD2. The CDR3 contains 15 residues. From germline, CDR1 is SGDLS and CDR2 YYNGEE. The J segment lost 6 bases and the V segment lost 3 bases, leaving 9 bases of the junction unmatched.

The chain recombines TRBV7-9 with TRBJ2-7, with 10 bases lining up with TRBD1. After removal of 6 bases from V and 4 bases from J, the junction contained 12 bases not matched to a gene. The CDR3 covers 16 residues. Germline V gene sequence: CDR1 SEHNR, CDR2 FQNEAQ (reference sequence). DNA for the CDR3: TGTGCCAGCAGTCCAGCCGGGACAGGGGTCTTATACGAGCAGTACTTC. Translation: CASSPAGTGVLYEQYF. The whole variable domain, remainder taken from reference TRBV7-9 and TRBJ2-7, is DTGVSQNPRHKITKRGQNVTFRCDPISEHNRLYWYRQTLGQGPEFLTYFQNEAQLEKSRLLSDRFSAERPKGSFSTLEIQRTEQGDSAMYLCASSPAGTGVLYEQYFGPGTRLTVT.

This chain's CDR3 is CSATGGAEQYF. The CDR3 DNA reads TGCAGTGCGACAGGGGGCGCGGAGCAGTACTTC. The chain uses TRBV20-1 and TRBJ2-7; 10 bases line up with TRBD1. This CDR3 is built from 11 residues. Germline CDR1 and CDR2: DFQATT and SNEGSKA (reference sequence). Trimming removed 6 bases from V and 7 bases from J; junction bases left unmatched: 3.

As for this clone: This sample includes further DNA sequences coding for the same CDR3. The chain employs TRBV4-1 and TRBJ2-5, with 10 bases lining up with TRBD2. Per germline, CDR1 MGHRA and CDR2 YSYEKL. The V segment lost 3 bases and the J segment 2 bases; nucleotides outside the gene matches: 3. The CDR3 is 15 residues long. The CDR3 DNA reads as TGCGCCAGCAGCCATCGACTAGCGGGTCAAGAGACCCAGTACTTC. Protein sequence: CASSHRLAGQETQYF.